The 21 T cell receptor beta chains listed next were all sequenced from one sample in a study of blood T cell repertoires in COVID-19. Sequenced by immunoSEQ multiplex PCR; TCRdb stores in-frame clones only, minus some. Of tens of thousands of clones in the sample, around nine tenths were seen once. Input material: peripheral blood. The receptors shown here come from a man aged 50 to 60 with active COVID-19.

This clone was seen more than once but under ten times. J is TRBJ1-2 and V is TRBV7-8, with 8 nucleotides matching TRBD1. CDR1 is SGHVS and CDR2 is FQNEAQ in the germline V gene. This CDR3 region has 12 residues. The junction had 0 bases not matched to a gene; V was cut back by 7 bases and J by 2 bases. In nucleotides, the CDR3 is TGTGCCAGCACAGGGGGCAACTATGGCTACACCTTC. Translation gives CASTGGNYGYTF. Looking up the rest from reference TRBV7-8 and TRBJ1-2 gives the full variable domain: GAGVSQSPRYKVAKRGQDVALRCDPISGHVSLFWYQQALGQGPEFLTYFQNEAQLDKSGLPSDRFFAERPEGSVSTLKIQRTQQEDSAVYLCASTGGNYGYTFGSGTRLTVV.

This chain connects TRBV19 to TRBJ1-2, with 7 bases matching TRBD1. The CDR3 contains 15 residues. Germline values: CDR1 LNHDA, CDR2 SQIVND (reference sequence). The V gene end was trimmed by 4 bases and the J gene end by 0 bases; junction bases not matched to a gene: 5. This chain's CDR3 is CASSTTGDSNYGYTF. In DNA, the CDR3 is TGTGCCAGTAGTACCACAGGGGATTCTAACTATGGCTACACCTTC.

The rearrangement links TRBV19 to TRBJ2-3; possible D gene TRBD1, 5 bases. Trimming pared 6 bases from V and 2 bases from J, leaving 12 bases between. The CDR3 has 14 amino acids. CDR1 and CDR2 (germline): LNHDA, SQIVND (reference sequence). CDR3 region: CASSIPGLTDTQYF. The CDR3, as DNA: TGTGCCAGTAGCATCCCAGGGCTCACAGATACGCAGTATTTT.

The V and J genes are TRBV5-1 and TRBJ2-5; TRBD2 matches 9 bases. The CDR3 spans 15 residues. The V segment lost 1 base and the J segment 3 bases; nucleotides outside the gene matches: 4. Germline CDR1 is SGHRS and CDR2 is YFSETQ. The CDR3, as DNA: TGCGCCAGCAGCTTGACTAGCGGGCGGGAAGAGACCCAGTACTTC. Translated: CASSLTSGREETQYF.

The chain carries TRBV6-6 and TRBJ1-5; 8 bases line up with TRBD1. Germline trimming cut 5 bases from V and 4 bases from J; bases unmatched to any gene: 4. The CDR3 sequence is 14 residues long. Germline assignment: CDR1 MNHNY and CDR2 SVGAGI (reference sequence). Here the CDR3 DNA reads TGTGCCAGCAGTCCCGACAGGGGAAATCAGCCCCAGCATTTT. As protein: CASSPDRGNQPQHF.

J is TRBJ2-7 and V is TRBV21-1; the D call TRBD2 from the table was never checked on the DNA. TRBV21-1 is flagged as a pseudogene. The CDR3 has 20 amino acids. The CDR3 region has the DNA TGTGCCAGCAGGCCCGGAGAGGGACTAGCGGGAGTTGGGCCTTCCTACGAGCAGTACTTC. As protein: CASRPGEGLAGVGPSYEQYF.

This sequence joins TRBV3-1 (or the pseudogene TRBV3-2) and TRBJ2-3; D gene unclear. The CDR3 is made up of 15 amino acids. Germline V gene sequence: CDR1 LGHDT, CDR2 YNNKEL (reference sequence). V was pared by 1 base and J by 2 bases, with 10 bases between. DNA for the CDR3: TGTGCCAGCAGCCAAGTAATCGCGAACACAGATACGCAGTATTTT. This translates into CASSQVIANTDTQYF.

The CDR3 reads CASRLARVAGAFYEQYF. The CDR3 DNA sequence: TGTGCAAGTCGCTTAGCGAGGGTAGCGGGAGCTTTCTACGAGCAGTACTTC. The chain combines TRBV12-2 with TRBJ2-7; TRBD2, the table's D call, was not compared with the DNA. TRBV12-2 is annotated as a pseudogene. The CDR3 is made up of 17 amino acids.

The V gene is TRBV13, the J gene TRBJ1-5; 8 bases agree with TRBD1. J lost 1 base, V lost 0 bases, and 2 bases had no gene match. The CDR3 has 16 residues. Germline V gene lookup returns CDR1 PRHDT and CDR2 FYEKMQ (reference sequence). CDR3: CASSLGGQGSNQPQHF. The CDR3 DNA is TGTGCCAGCAGCTTAGGAGGACAGGGCAGCAATCAGCCCCAGCATTTT. Based on the CDR3 plus reference TRBV13 and TRBJ1-5, the full variable domain is AAGVIQSPRHLIKEKRETATLKCYPIPRHDTVYWYQQGPGQDPQFLISFYEKMQSDKGSIPDRFSAQQFSDYHSELNMSSLELGDSALYFCASSLGGQGSNQPQHFGDGTRLSIL.

This rearrangement joins TRBV7-6 to TRBJ1-1; the D gene is possibly TRBD1 (6 bases). Germline V lookup: CDR1 SGHVS, CDR2 FNYEAQ. V lost 5 bases to trimming and J lost 5 bases, with 21 bases between them. The CDR3 runs 16 residues. The CDR3 DNA reads TGTGCCAGCAGCCCCCAAGCGGGACAAAAGGGAACTGAAGCTTTCTTT. Encoded protein: CASSPQAGQKGTEAFF.

V usage is TRBV5-1 and J usage is TRBJ2-1; possible D gene TRBD2, 6 bases. CDR1 is SGHRS and CDR2 is YFSETQ in the germline V gene. CDR3 length: 15 residues. V lost 4 bases and J lost 5, with 16 bases in between. DNA of the CDR3: TGCGCCAGCAGCCGCAACTCGGGGGTTGACAATGAGCAGTTCTTC. Amino acids: CASSRNSGVDNEQFF.

The chain uses TRBV25-1 and TRBJ2-2; TRBD1 matches 7 bases. CDR3 length: 14 amino acids. J lost 3 bases, V lost 9 bases, and 7 bases had no gene match. The germline CDR1 and CDR2 sequences are MGHDK and SYGVNS. The CDR3, as DNA: TGTGCCAGTCTGACAGGGTCGGACACCGGGGAGCTGTTTTTT. Encoded protein: CASLTGSDTGELFF. The full variable domain, its missing parts supplied by reference TRBV25-1 and TRBJ2-2, is EADIYQTPRYLVIGTGKKITLECSQTMGHDKMYWYQQDPGMELHLIHYSYGVNSTEKGDLSSESTVSRIRTEHFPLTLESARPSHTSQYLCASLTGSDTGELFFGEGSRLTVL.

The chain is built from TRBV19 and TRBJ2-3; D ambiguous. Germline CDR1 is LNHDA and CDR2 is SQIVND (reference sequence). The CDR3 covers 13 residues. Trimming removed 4 bases from V and 5 bases from J, with 10 bases in between. CDR3 region: CASSTILRDTQYF. CDR3 bases: TGTGCCAGTAGTACGATTCTCAGAGATACGCAGTATTTT.

In nucleotides, the CDR3 is TGTGCCTGCCGACAGCAGGACCACGAGCAGTACTTC. It encodes CACRQQDHEQYF. The chain recombines TRBV6-6 with TRBJ2-7; a weak D match, TRBD1 (5 bases). The length of the CDR3 is 12 residues. Looked up from germline, CDR1 is MNHNY and CDR2 is SVGAGI (reference sequence). Trimming stripped 11 bases from V and 5 bases from J, with 16 bases between.

The CDR3 region is CASSSLGKQGAYSGANVLTF. The CDR3 region has the DNA TGTGCCAGCAGCTCCCTAGGGAAACAGGGTGCCTACTCTGGGGCCAACGTCCTGACTTTC. This sequence joins TRBV6-2 or TRBV6-3 and TRBJ2-6; TRBD1 is a possible D gene (6 bases). This CDR3 is 20 amino acids long. Trimming removed 6 bases from V and 0 bases from J, with 24 bases in between. The germline V gene has CDR1 MNHEY and CDR2 SVGEGT.

The rearrangement links TRBV14 to TRBJ1-1; a possible D gene is TRBD1 (6 bases). Germline CDR1 is SGHDN and CDR2 is FVKESK. V dropped 1 base and J dropped 6 bases, with 9 bases sitting between them. The CDR3 sequence is 13 residues long. The CDR3 sequence is CASSQGRGPEAFF. The CDR3 DNA is TGTGCCAGCAGCCAAGGCAGGGGCCCTGAAGCTTTCTTT.

This clone ranks as medium-sized. This chain links TRBV7-9 with TRBJ1-2, with 11 bases matching TRBD1. The CDR3 is made up of 14 amino acids. After removal of 5 bases from V and 5 bases from J, the junction contained 4 bases not matched to a gene. Germline lookup yields CDR1 SEHNR and CDR2 FQNEAQ (reference sequence). The CDR3 reads CASSPGTGGYGYTF. In DNA form, the CDR3 reads TGTGCCAGCAGCCCCGGGACAGGGGGATATGGCTACACCTTC.

The chain couples TRBV3-1 (or the pseudogene TRBV3-2) to TRBJ2-7; 10 bases are a match to TRBD2. The CDR3 is 14 amino acids. After removal of 6 bases from V and 9 bases from J, the junction contained 11 bases not matched to a gene. The germline V gene has CDR1 LGHDT and CDR2 YNNKEL (reference sequence). CDR3 residues: CASSRTSGRLGQYF. CDR3 nucleotide sequence: TGTGCCAGCAGTAGGACTAGCGGAAGACTTGGGCAGTACTTC.

The chain links TRBV19 to TRBJ1-6, with a weak D call TRBD1 (5 bases). Germline lookup yields CDR1 LNHDA and CDR2 SQIVND (reference sequence). The CDR3 sequence is 14 residues long. Between the trimmed V and J ends, which lost 6 bases and 10 bases, there was a span of 16 bases. CDR3 region: CASRTAEEWSPLHF. The CDR3 nucleotides are TGTGCCAGTAGGACAGCCGAGGAGTGGTCACCCCTCCACTTT. The full variable domain, in which reference TRBV19 and TRBJ1-6 provide the parts outside the CDR3, is DGGITQSPKYLFRKEGQNVTLSCEQNLNHDAMYWYRQDPGQGLRLIYYSQIVNDFQKGDIAEGYSVSREKKESFPLTVTSAQKNPTAFYLCASRTAEEWSPLHFGNGTRLTVT.

V usage is TRBV3-1 (or the pseudogene TRBV3-2) and J usage is TRBJ2-3, with 10 bases lining up with TRBD2. The CDR3 totals 17 residues. V was clipped by 2 bases and J by 5 bases; unmatched bases: 10. Germline CDR1 LGHDT, CDR2 YNNKEL (reference sequence). Written as DNA, the CDR3 is TGTGCCAGCAGCCAATGGGGGAGCGGGGGGGCCCGAGATACGCAGTATTTT. It codes for CASSQWGSGGARDTQYF.

The chain links TRBV24-1 to TRBJ2-1; the D is unclear. This CDR3 comprises 12 residues. Germline values: CDR1 KGHDR, CDR2 SFDVKD. V lost 1 base and J 8 bases, leaving 5 bases between the germline ends. Here the CDR3 DNA reads TGTGCCACCAGTGATTTTCGAGATGAGCAGTTCTTC. Amino acid sequence: CATSDFRDEQFF.